The next 7 T cell receptor beta chains were all read from a single sample in a study of OX40 agonist ivuxolimab in advanced cancers. The library was generated by the immunoSEQ multiplex PCR assay. TCRdb limited this immuneACCESS table to in-frame rearrangements with V and J called. A share of clones is missing; checked studies link under half to unresolved V genes, and the rest is unexplained. The table for this sample lists tens of thousands of clones; approximately 94% of them were counted only once. The top ten hold roughly 18% of the sample. Sample: CD4+ or CD8+ T cells sorted from blood, taken in a trial of the OX40 agonist ivuxolimab. The receptors here all came from an adult with an advanced solid tumor such as melanoma, head and neck, liver or kidney cancer.

The CDR3 nucleotides are TGTGCCAGCAGTTTATCCACCGGACTAGACCCTGAGCAGTTCTTC. Residues: CASSLSTGLDPEQFF. This rearrangement joins TRBV27 to TRBJ2-1; 7 bases align to TRBD2. This CDR3 is 15 amino acids long. The V segment lost 0 bases and the J segment 9 bases; nucleotides outside the gene matches: 8. From germline, CDR1 is MNHEY and CDR2 SMNVEV (reference sequence).

The V gene is TRBV4-1, the J gene TRBJ1-1; no firm D call. The length of the CDR3 is 16 residues. V was trimmed by 0 bases and J by 1 base, leaving 12 bases between them. CDR1 MGHRA and CDR2 YSYEKL come from the germline V gene. CDR3: CASSQDLGNPNTEAFF. CDR3 sequence (DNA): TGCGCCAGCAGCCAAGATTTGGGTAATCCGAACACTGAAGCTTTCTTT.

This chain uses TRBV27 with TRBJ2-1; D is perhaps TRBD2 (6 bases). Germline V gene sequence: CDR1 MNHEY, CDR2 SMNVEV (reference sequence). Trimming removed 6 bases from V and 3 bases from J, with 12 bases in between. The CDR3 extends over 14 amino acids. CDR3 bases: TGTGCCAGCAGAGAGGGACTGGGCTACAATGAGCAGTTCTTC. As protein: CASREGLGYNEQFF.

The rearrangement links TRBV4-3 to TRBJ2-2, with 8 bases aligning to TRBD1. Germline CDR1 is LGHNA and CDR2 is YSLEER. The CDR3 has 15 amino acids. V lost 5 bases to trimming and J lost 4 bases; unmatched junction nucleotides: 6. This chain's CDR3 is CASSSGQGGTGELFF. CDR3 bases: TGCGCCAGCAGCTCAGGACAGGGTGGCACCGGGGAGCTGTTTTTT.

This sequence joins TRBV9 and TRBJ2-1, with 9 bases aligning to TRBD2. Germline loops: CDR1 SGDLS, CDR2 YYNGEE. Losses at the gene ends were 3 bases for V and 0 bases for J; bases not matched to a gene: 1. There are 15 residues in the CDR3. The CDR3 region is CASSGSGSSYNEQFF. The CDR3 region has the DNA TGTGCCAGCAGCGGTAGCGGGAGCTCCTACAATGAGCAGTTCTTC.

The CDR3 DNA is TGTGCCAGCAGTGATTCCAGCACCGGCTATGGCTACACCTTC. It yields the protein CASSDSSTGYGYTF. V is TRBV6-4 and J is TRBJ1-2; D is uncertain. V was shortened by 3 bases and J by 4 bases, with 12 bases between the two germline ends. Germline-derived CDR1 and CDR2 are MRHNA and SNTAGT. This CDR3 contains 14 residues.

The chain joins TRBV19 to TRBJ2-7; either TRBD1 or TRBD2 may fit D (5 bases each). CDR3 length: 15 residues. CDR1 and CDR2 from the germline V gene are LNHDA and SQIVND (reference sequence). With 0 bases removed from V and 2 bases from J, the gap between germline ends came to 11 bases. The DNA for the CDR3 is TGTGCCAGTAGTATAGAGAGGGGTGTCACCTACGAGCAGTACTTC. Its translation is CASSIERGVTYEQYF.